Listed here are 13 T cell receptor beta chains from one sample, sequenced in a study of T cell repertoires in cytomegalovirus infection. The antigens of these receptors remain unknown. TCRdb processed the reads anew with MiXCR; each CDR3 protein has one entry. Among some 800,000 distinct CDR3 sequences listed, 32% were seen once. Sequencing was performed on cultured CD8+ T cells from PBMCs, taken from culture after CMV antigen stimulation. These receptor sequences come from a human donor in good health (CMV status not recorded). Some clones in this sample may be carry-over from other donors' samples.

This clonotype occurred many times. The junction and the germline gene differ at one end; a read error may be behind it. The chain uses TRBV7-7 and TRBJ2-1, with TRBD2 matching over 8 bases. Looked up from germline, CDR1 is SSHAT and CDR2 is FNYEAQ (reference sequence). The CDR3 contains 16 residues. The CDR3 is CASSLVPGGPSNEQFF. Written as DNA, the CDR3 is TGTGCTAGCAGCTTAGTCCCGGGGGGGCCATCCAATGAGCAGTTCTTC.

This clonotype was seen only a few times. V gene TRBV6-2 or TRBV6-3 combines with J gene TRBJ2-7; D unclear. The V end lost 3 bases, the J end lost 0 bases, and 9 bases lay between the germline ends. Germline lookup yields CDR1 MNHEY and CDR2 SVGEGT. The CDR3 has 14 residues. This chain's CDR3 is CASSYAGPSYEQYV. For the CDR3, the DNA is TGTGCCAGCAGTTATGCTGGACCCTCCTACGAGCAGTACGTC.

V is TRBV14 and J is TRBJ1-1; 11 positions agree with TRBD1. The CDR3 totals 18 residues. Unmatched junction bases numbered 13, after V lost 1 base and J lost 6 bases. The germline gives CDR1 SGHDN, CDR2 FVKESK. CDR3 nucleotide sequence: TGTGCCAGCAGCCAAGTACCCGGGACAGGGGGAAAGGGTTCTGAAGCTTTCTTT. Translation gives CASSQVPGTGGKGSEAFF. The complete variable domain, with remaining parts taken from reference TRBV14 and TRBJ1-1, reads EAGVTQFPSHSVIEKGQTVTLRCDPISGHDNLYWYRRVMGKEIKFLLHFVKESKQDESGMPNNRFLAERTGGTYSTLKVQPAELEDSGVYFCASSQVPGTGGKGSEAFFGQGTRLTVV.

This rearrangement joins TRBV9 to TRBJ1-2; D call uncertain. V shed 3 bases and J shed 0 bases, with 18 bases lying between them. CDR1 is SGDLS and CDR2 is YYNGEE in the germline V gene. The CDR3 runs to 17 residues. In DNA form, the CDR3 reads TGTGCCAGCAGCGAGGATCCTGAGGGAATAGCTAACTATGGCTACACCTTC. It encodes CASSEDPEGIANYGYTF.

This clonotype occurred many times. The chain links TRBV7-9 to TRBJ1-5; D possibly corresponds to TRBD1 (6 bases). The CDR3 runs to 15 residues. Germline-derived CDR1 and CDR2 are SEHNR and FQNEAQ (reference sequence). Trimming cost V 4 bases and J 0 bases, with 10 bases left between them. The CDR3 DNA follows: TGTGCCAGCAGCTCGACAGGTTATAGCAATCAGCCCCAGCATTTT. It specifies CASSSTGYSNQPQHF. The whole variable domain, filled in from reference TRBV7-9 and TRBJ1-5, reads DTGVSQNPRHKITKRGQNVTFRCDPISEHNRLYWYRQTLGQGPEFLTYFQNEAQLEKSRLLSDRFSAERPKGSFSTLEIQRTEQGDSAMYLCASSSTGYSNQPQHFGDGTRLSIL.

This clonotype was seen ten or more times. The rearrangement joins TRBV6-1 to TRBJ1-3; 9 positions match TRBD1. J lost 2 bases, V lost 5 bases, and 1 base had no gene match. Germline V CDR1 and CDR2: MNHNS, SASEGT. The CDR3 contains 14 residues. As DNA, the CDR3 is TGTGCCAGCAGTTGGACAGGGGCTGGAAACACCATATATTTT. Translating gives CASSWTGAGNTIYF.

This clonotype was seen ten or more times. The rearrangement links TRBV7-2 to TRBJ2-3, with D perhaps matching TRBD1 or TRBD2 (5 bases each). Trimming removed 1 base at V and 5 bases at J, with 19 bases between. CDR3 length: 17 residues. From germline, CDR1 is SGHTA and CDR2 FQGNSA. The CDR3 loop reads CASSLGWQGQEGDTQYF. DNA of the CDR3: TGTGCCAGCAGCTTAGGTTGGCAGGGTCAAGAGGGAGATACGCAGTATTTT.

V is TRBV7-9 and J is TRBJ2-5, with 7 bases lining up with TRBD1. The J call may be mistaken, given a closer DNA end match to TRBJ2-1. Per the germline V gene, CDR1 is SEHNR and CDR2 is FQNEAQ (reference sequence). The CDR3 extends over 11 amino acids. CDR3 region: CASSLDRGQFF. CDR3 bases: TGTGCCAGCAGCTTAGACAGGGGGCAGTTCTTC.

The chain carries TRBV7-9 and TRBJ2-1, with 10 positions matching TRBD1. V shed 5 bases, J shed 8 bases, and the junction held 9 bases outside the gene matches. The germline gives CDR1 SEHNR, CDR2 FQNEAQ (reference sequence). The length of the CDR3 is 15 residues. Written as DNA, the CDR3 is TGTGCCAGCAGCCACCGGGACAGGGGTTTCGATGAGCAGTTCTTC. This translates into CASSHRDRGFDEQFF.

The chain uses TRBV6-8 and TRBJ2-2, with D perhaps TRBD1 (6 bases). Trimming cost V 2 bases and J 0 bases, with 10 bases left between them. CDR1 and CDR2 (germline): MNHGY, SAAAGT. This CDR3 has 16 amino acids. The CDR3 DNA sequence: TGTGCCAGCAGTTACACAGACAGGCCGAACACCGGGGAGCTGTTTTTT. It codes for CASSYTDRPNTGELFF.

The chain uses TRBV6-2 or TRBV6-3 and TRBJ2-7; tentative D call: TRBD1 (6 bases). The CDR3 covers 13 residues. Trimming removed 5 bases at V and 4 bases at J, with 12 bases between. From germline, CDR1 is MNHEY and CDR2 SVGEGT. The CDR3 coding sequence is TGTGCCAGCAGTCAGGGGAATCGATACGAGCAGTACTTC. It yields the protein CASSQGNRYEQYF.

This clonotype was counted a few times. The chain links TRBV20-1 to TRBJ2-3; the match to TRBD1 covers 8 bases. The CDR3 sequence is 16 residues long. V lost 2 bases to trimming and J lost 3 bases; unmatched junction nucleotides: 10. The V gene's germline CDR1 is DFQATT and CDR2 SNEGSKA (reference sequence). The CDR3 reads CSARPPTGVRTDTQYF. The CDR3 nucleotides read TGCAGTGCTAGACCCCCGACAGGGGTAAGGACAGATACGCAGTATTTT.

This clonotype was picked up many times. The chain couples TRBV7-6 to TRBJ2-3; TRBD2 agrees at 9 bases. CDR1 is SGHVS and CDR2 is FNYEAQ in the germline V gene. V was clipped by 1 base and J by 2 bases; unmatched bases: 10. This CDR3 has 18 amino acids. The CDR3 DNA reads as TGTGCCAGCAGCTTAGATGGTCTAGCGGGGAGTATCACAGATACGCAGTATTTT. It is translated as CASSLDGLAGSITDTQYF.